Below, one T cell receptor (beta chain) is given with its context. V lost 8 bases, J lost 4 bases, and 12 bases lay in between. CDR1 and CDR2 from the germline V gene are SEHNR and FQNEAQ (reference sequence). CDR3 length: 12 residues. This specimen comes from a study of T cells in Graves' hyperthyroidism and ophthalmopathy. It was RNA transcripts that yielded the amplified TCR beta CDR3 regions. The TCR CDR3 first-round RT-PCR relied on the HTBI primer set. MiXCR was run by TCRdb on the multiplex PCR reads, yielding one entry per CDR3 protein. Of approximately 620,000 distinct CDR3 sequences detected, roughly 13% appear once; the ten largest clones hold 5% to 7%.

The chain uses TRBV7-9 and TRBJ2-7; D unclear. The clonotype originates from a woman in her thirties with Graves' hyperthyroidism that later progressed to Graves' ophthalmopathy. Sample: blood. CDR3 residues: CASWKDGYEQYF. The DNA of the CDR3 is TGTGCCAGCTGGAAGGACGGGTACGAGCAGTACTTC.